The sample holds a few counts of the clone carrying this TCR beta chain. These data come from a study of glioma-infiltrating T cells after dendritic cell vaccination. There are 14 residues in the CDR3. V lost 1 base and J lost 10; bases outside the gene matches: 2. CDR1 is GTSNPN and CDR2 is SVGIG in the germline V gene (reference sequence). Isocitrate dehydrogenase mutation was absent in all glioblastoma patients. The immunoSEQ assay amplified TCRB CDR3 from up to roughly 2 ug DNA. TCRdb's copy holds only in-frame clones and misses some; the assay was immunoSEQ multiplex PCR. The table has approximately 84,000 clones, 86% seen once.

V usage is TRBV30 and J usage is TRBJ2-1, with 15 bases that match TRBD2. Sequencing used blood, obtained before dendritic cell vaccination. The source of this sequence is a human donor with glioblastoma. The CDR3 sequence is CAWSGGLAGGEQFF. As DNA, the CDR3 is TGTGCCTGGAGTGGGGGACTAGCGGGAGGCGAGCAGTTCTTC.